This T cell receptor (beta chain) was found in a study of identifying expanded T cells in peripheral blood. Findings of the study overall: Across healthy donors, higher total template counts meant significantly greater roughly 2-week count variance. Differentially abundant clones: roughly 1.3 between replicates, 16.4 at roughly 13 days, 19 to 20 at four.

The CDR3 consists of 15 residues. V lost 8 bases and J 4 bases, leaving 18 bases between the germline ends. The germline V gene has CDR1 LNHDA and CDR2 SQIVND (reference sequence). During the collection period, no donor immune events like infections were recorded. Sequencing was performed with immunoSEQ multiplex PCR; in TCRdb, only in-frame clones are kept and a portion is missing. The table lists about 74,000 clones, almost 85% of them singletons. Comment on this clone: What it recognizes is unknown.

The chain carries TRBV19 and TRBJ1-3, with D perhaps matching TRBD1 (6 bases). This clonotype originated in a person aged 18 to 70 in good health. The sequencing sample was made of blood. CDR3 DNA: TGTGCCAGTCAAAGTGGAACCGGGACAGGAAACACCATATATTTT. It translates to CASQSGTGTGNTIYF.